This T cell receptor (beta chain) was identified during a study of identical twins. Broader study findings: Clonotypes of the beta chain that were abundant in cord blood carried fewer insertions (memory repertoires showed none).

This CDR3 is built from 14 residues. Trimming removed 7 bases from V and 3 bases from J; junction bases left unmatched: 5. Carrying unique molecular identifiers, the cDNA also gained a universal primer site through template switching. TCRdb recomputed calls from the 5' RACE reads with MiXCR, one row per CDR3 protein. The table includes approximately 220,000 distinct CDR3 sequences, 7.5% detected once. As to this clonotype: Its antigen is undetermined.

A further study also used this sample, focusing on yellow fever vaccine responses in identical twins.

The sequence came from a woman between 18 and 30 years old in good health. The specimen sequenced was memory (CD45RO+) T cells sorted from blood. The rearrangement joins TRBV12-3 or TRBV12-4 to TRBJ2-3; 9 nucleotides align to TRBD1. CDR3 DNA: TGTGCCAGCAAACTGACAGGGGGAACAGATACGCAGTATTTT. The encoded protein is CASKLTGGTDTQYF.